This entry lists 7 T cell receptor beta chains sequenced from one sample in a study of STAT5B mutations in CD4+ large granular lymphocyte leukemia. Assay: immunoSEQ multiplex PCR; the TCRdb copy retains only in-frame clones and omits some. In the table there are approximately 32,000 clones, less than 80% of which are singletons. The source material was CD4+ T cells from blood buffy coats. These receptors all stem from a human donor in good health.

This chain links TRBV7-8 with TRBJ1-2; 7 bases are a match to TRBD1. The trim removed 4 bases at V and 8 bases at J, leaving 7 bases unmatched. The CDR3 runs 13 residues. Per germline, CDR1 SGHVS and CDR2 FQNEAQ. The chain's CDR3 is CASSYRQGGGYTF. The CDR3 DNA reads as TGTGCCAGCAGCTACCGACAGGGAGGGGGCTACACCTTC.

This clone was found a few times. V and J are TRBV6-5 and TRBJ1-4; a weak D match, TRBD1 (5 bases). Deletions cut 4 bases from V and 2 bases from J, with 11 bases between. The V gene's germline CDR1 is MNHEY and CDR2 SVGAGI. The CDR3 consists of 15 residues. The CDR3: CASSSWGLTNEKLFF. The CDR3 nucleotides are TGTGCCAGCAGTTCCTGGGGGTTGACTAATGAAAAACTGTTTTTT.

The chain combines TRBV5-1 with TRBJ2-3; D ambiguous. The CDR3 covers 16 residues. Trimming cost V 2 bases and J 2 bases, with 15 bases left between them. Germline loops: CDR1 SGHRS, CDR2 YFSETQ. The CDR3 loop is CASSLQGPRATDTQYF. CDR3 sequence (DNA): TGCGCCAGCAGCTTACAAGGCCCACGGGCCACAGATACGCAGTATTTT.

The chain employs TRBV5-1 and TRBJ2-3; D not resolved. The germline gives CDR1 SGHRS, CDR2 YFSETQ. V lost 7 bases and J 1 base, leaving 10 bases between the germline ends. This CDR3 region has 13 residues. The CDR3 loop reads CASSGGGTDTQYF. Written as DNA, the CDR3 is TGCGCCAGCTCGGGTGGGGGCACAGATACGCAGTATTTT. Full variable domain (outside the CDR3, taken from reference TRBV5-1 and TRBJ2-3): KAGVTQTPRYLIKTRGQQVTLSCSPISGHRSVSWYQQTPGQGLQFLFEYFSETQRNKGNFPGRFSGRQFSNSRSEMNVSTLELGDSALYLCASSGGGTDTQYFGPGTRLTVL.

This clone came up a few times. This chain connects TRBV14 to TRBJ1-2; perhaps TRBD1 as D (5 bases). V gave up 5 bases and J gave up 4 bases, with 17 bases separating them. The CDR3 loop spans 15 amino acids. The germline gives CDR1 SGHDN, CDR2 FVKESK. The CDR3 here is CASSYLGGSGYGYTF. The CDR3 DNA is TGTGCCAGCAGCTACCTGGGGGGGTCCGGCTATGGCTACACCTTC.

This chain joins TRBV18 and TRBJ2-7, with TRBD1 matching over 7 bases. The CDR3 has 16 residues. J lost 0 bases, V lost 1 base, and 6 bases had no gene match. The germline V gene has CDR1 KGHSH and CDR2 LQKENI. Written as DNA, the CDR3 is TGTGCCAGCTCACCACTCCCAGGGGGAAGCTCCTACGAGCAGTACTTC. Translation gives CASSPLPGGSSYEQYF.

This clone appeared once. The V and J genes are TRBV5-1 and TRBJ2-5, with D perhaps being TRBD1 or TRBD2 (7 bases each). The CDR3 covers 16 residues. The V end was cut by 4 bases, the J end by 0 bases, with 16 bases between. Germline lookup yields CDR1 SGHRS and CDR2 YFSETQ. Here the CDR3 DNA reads TGCGCCAGCAGCCCCCAGGGGGGGGCCAACCAAGAGACCCAGTACTTC. It translates to CASSPQGGANQETQYF.